Listed below are T cell receptor beta chains from one sample, sequenced in a study of blood T cell repertoires in COVID-19. Generated by immunoSEQ multiplex PCR, the TCRdb table keeps only in-frame clones and is missing some. The sample records 250,000 to 400,000 clones, around 89% being singletons. Sequences were obtained from peripheral blood. These receptors all come from a woman aged 25 to 39 with COVID-19, enrolled during active disease. Both conserved end residues are part of each CDR3. D genes are given only for firm matches. Not all rows give a size; the values are once, few, many and, for expanded clones, a class.

.	TRBV2	.	TRBJ1-2	TGTGCCAGCAGTGAGCTGAGAAACTATGGCTACACCTTC	CASSELRNYGYTF
.	TRBV5-1	.	TRBJ1-4	TGCGCCAGCAGCATGACAGCTTTTAATGAAAAACTGTTTTTT	CASSMTAFNEKLFF
.	TRBV7-6	.	TRBJ1-1	TGTGCCAGCAGCTTAGAGACTGGCACTGAAGCTTTCTTT	CASSLETGTEAFF
.	TRBV19	TRBD1	TRBJ1-5	TGTGCCGCTTCCGGGACAGGGTATCAGCCCCAGCATTTT	CAASGTGYQPQHF
.	TRBV6-2/TRBV6-3	.	TRBJ2-7	TGTGCCAGCAGTTACTCGACAGCCTTCTACGAGCAGTACTTC	CASSYSTAFYEQYF
.	TRBV25-1	TRBD1	TRBJ1-2	TGTGCCAGCAGCGGGGGACAGGGTCTCTTCTATGGCTACACCTTC	CASSGGQGLFYGYTF
once	TRBV7-2	TRBD2	TRBJ2-1	TGTGCCAGCAGCTTATTCAGCGGGGGTAATGAGCAGTTCTTC	CASSLFSGGNEQFF
.	TRBV9	TRBD1	TRBJ1-4	TGTGCCAGCAGCGTAGGGGGACAGGGGCCAACTAATGAAAAACTGTTTTTT	CASSVGGQGPTNEKLFF
once	TRBV5-5	TRBD1	TRBJ1-3	TGTGCCAGCAGCTTGGTAGGGGACAGGACATCCACCATATATTTT	CASSLVGDRTSTIYF
few	TRBV29-1	TRBD2	TRBJ2-5	TGCAGCGTTGAAGATTGGACTAGCGGGACAACTAGGGAGACCCAGTACTTC	CSVEDWTSGTTRETQYF
.	TRBV28	.	TRBJ1-6	TGTGCCACAGTAGCGCACGCTCCTAATTCACCCCTCCACTTT	CATVAHAPNSPLHF
.	TRBV4-1	.	TRBJ1-4	TGCGCCAGCAGCCAAGGGACAGCTGATAATGAAAAACTGTTTTTT	CASSQGTADNEKLFF
.	TRBV6-5	.	TRBJ1-2	TGTGCCAGCAGTCTAGGCGACTCCCTTAACTATGGCTACACCTTC	CASSLGDSLNYGYTF
.	TRBV5-6	TRBD1	TRBJ2-3	TGTGCCAGCAGGTCGACAGGGGGCAGGGCAGATACGCAGTATTTT	CASRSTGGRADTQYF
once	TRBV6-5	.	TRBJ1-4	TGTGCCAGCAGCCGGACTGCGGGATCAGAAAAACTGTTTTTT	CASSRTAGSEKLFF
.	TRBV9	.	TRBJ1-1	TGTGCCAGCAGCCTCCCCGGCAGGGACACTGAAGCTTTCTTT	CASSLPGRDTEAFF
few	TRBV7-9	.	TRBJ1-2	TGTGCTACTACTCAATACCCCGGTGGAGGCTACACCTTC	CATTQYPGGGYTF
.	TRBV9	.	TRBJ2-5	TGTGCCAGCAGTTCGCTGGGGGGGACCCAGTACTTC	CASSSLGGTQYF
.	TRBV7-9	TRBD1	TRBJ2-3	TGTGCCAGCAGCTTACCCTCATGGGACAGGGGAGGTCTTGATACGCAGTATTTT	CASSLPSWDRGGLDTQYF
few	TRBV7-9	.	TRBJ2-6	TGTGCCAGCAGTCCCACTAGTCTCATCTCTGGGGCCAACGTCCTGACTTTC	CASSPTSLISGANVLTF
.	TRBV4-2	.	TRBJ2-3	TGTGCCAGCAGCCAAGCCCCGCGGTCAGATACGCAGTATTTT	CASSQAPRSDTQYF
.	TRBV28	.	TRBJ1-1	TGTGCCAGCAGTTCACAGGGAGAGAACACTGAAGCTTTCTTT	CASSSQGENTEAFF
.	TRBV5-4	.	TRBJ1-2	TGTGCCAGCAGCAACCAGGGAAGTGGGGATGGCTACACCTTC	CASSNQGSGDGYTF
.	TRBV9	TRBD2	TRBJ2-1	TGTGCCAGCGGATCCGGGGGGGCGAGCAATTTTGGTGAGCAGTTCTTC	CASGSGGASNFGEQFF
.	TRBV2	.	TRBJ2-3	TGTGCCAGCAGTAAGCAGGAGGCAGATACGCAGTATTTT	CASSKQEADTQYF
few	TRBV4-1	.	TRBJ2-2	TGCGCCAGCAGCCAAGTTAATAGGGGTGCGGTCGGGGAGCTGTTTTTT	CASSQVNRGAVGELFF
.	TRBV6-1	.	TRBJ1-2	TGTGCCAGCAGTGACCTACAGGGTACCGGTGGCTACACCTTC	CASSDLQGTGGYTF